The text below deals with one T cell receptor (beta chain). This clone was counted a single time. What this receptor recognizes is not known. No much larger clone is present one base from it, and per-base qualities are unavailable. The CDR3 regions of human TCRbeta chains were analyzed by immunosequencing. The authors' pipeline ran thus. TCRs in the repertoires were compared against a reference library of SARS-CoV-2-specific TCRs that had been generated with the MIRA antigen-specificity platform. Breadth meant the fraction of unique TCRs that were SARS-CoV-2-associated, whereas depth meant the fraction of total T cells that were SARS-CoV-2-associated. Using the MIRA data, each spike-specific TCR was assigned both to the spike region to which the TCR was reactive and to a CD4 or CD8 class. Log10-transformed breadth and depth values were compared by one-way ANOVA with Sidak's multiple comparisons tests. What TCRdb holds here is the immuneACCESS table cut down to in-frame rearrangements. Part of the clones is not present; checked against another copy, under half of the missing clones reflect an unresolved V gene, and the others are unexplained. The V and J calls and clone size come from that table; D and trimming were worked out from the DNA. This sample lists fewer than 150,000 clones; 80% to 90% were detected once. Around a tenth of the sample is held by the ten biggest clonotypes.

This sample is part of a study of T cell responses to AZD1222 COVID-19 vaccine (TCRdb year 2021). About the investigation overall: TCR sequencing covered fewer than 250 trial participants: about 210 given two doses of AZD1222 and about 26 given two doses of MenACWY control vaccine. Trial participants were enrolled by age into 18-55, 56-69 and 70-plus year subgroups, with roughly 150, 30 and 60 TCR-sequenced participants respectively. Results and caveats for the whole study, not just this receptor: A significant rise in spike-specific TCR breadth and depth was observed after two AZD1222 doses relative to day 0 and relative to MenACWY recipients. Conclusions about previously exposed vaccinees are limited, since just a handful of AZD1222 recipients were seropositive for SARS-CoV-2 at baseline. Most participants were white British and females outnumbered males, and the authors suggested that clonal diversity may have been underestimated. The vaccine-associated CD4 TCRs covered the entire spike protein, and the dominant responses fell in regions 160-218 and 743-854. The 56-69-year group was small, and its depth increase did not reach significance, likely because of low power. Reportedly, close to half of the unique spike-specific TCRs recognized epitopes lying outside the regions that are mutated in the B.1.351 and B.1.1.7 variants. Because no day 14 peak-response samples were available, the repertoires could be characterized only after the peak T cell response.

The time point label here, explained by the study, means: about 28 days (+/-7) after the second vaccine dose. AZD1222 recipients given second doses at about 4 weeks or at about 12 weeks were pooled, since spike-specific TCR depth and breadth were not found to differ between the two schedules. Vaccinee samples were obtained from the UK trials COV001 and COV002, which included a single-blind randomized controlled phase 2/3 trial of AZD1222 (ChAdOx1 nCoV-19) in healthy adults. For TCRbeta chain sequencing, PBMC samples from trial participants were taken at day 0 and at day 28 after the second dose. From V the trimming removes 8 bases and from J it removes 8 bases, while the gene matches leave 12 bases of the junction unaccounted for. Including the terminal cysteine and phenylalanine, the CDR3 comprises 14 residues. The read is trimmed to its CDR3 DNA, 42 bases read in frame from base 1. The CDR1 and CDR2 encoded by the germline V gene are MGHDK and SYGVNS.

The sequencing used peripheral blood, collected 28 days after the second AZD1222 dose. The chain is assembled from TRBV25-1 and TRBJ1-2, with 9 bases aligning to TRBD1. The source is an adult who received the AZD1222 COVID-19 vaccine. The CDR3 protein sequence reads: CASYPGQGTSGYTF. The nucleotides are TGTGCCAGCTATCCGGGACAGGGAACCTCCGGCTACACCTTC.